The source of this T cell receptor beta chain is a study of graft-versus-host responses after intestinal transplantation. The germline V gene encodes CDR1 MNHNY and CDR2 SVGAGI (reference sequence). The CDR3 sequence is 14 residues long. V trimming: 5 bases; J trimming: 5 bases; junction bases outside the gene matches: 8. Measured with immunoSEQ multiplex PCR; TCRdb has only the in-frame clones, and not every one. The sample lists around 78,000 clones; roughly 91% were seen once. Notes on this clone: Antigen unknown.

The TCR sequence derives from a human donor who was the organ donor for an intestinal transplant. The chain is built from TRBV6-6 and TRBJ1-2, with 7 bases that match TRBD1. The source was unstimulated CD8+ T cells sorted from spleen or lymph node cells, collected before transplant. DNA of the CDR3: TGTGCCAGCAGTACCGAAGACAGGGCGTATGGCTACACCTTC. Translating gives CASSTEDRAYGYTF.